The clone carrying this TCR beta chain was seen ten or more times. Its antigen is not known. The data are from a study of post-analysis software for immune sequencing data. Study observations and caveats: Patients with multiple sclerosis recorded significantly lower normalized Chao1 diversity than controls, the study found.

Unique-molecular-identifier-tagged TCR beta cDNA libraries were used. TCRdb re-derived calls from the PCR reads in MiXCR, one entry per CDR3 protein. This sample has approximately 250,000 distinct CDR3 sequences; around 34% occur once, and the top ten carry around 4.8%. Sequencing was carried out using blood. This TCR was sampled from a girl between 10 and 17 years old with multiple sclerosis.

The CDR3 here is CASSVGGTTKNIQYF. The CDR3 DNA follows: TGTGCCAGCAGCGTGGGTGGGACAACCAAAAACATTCAGTACTTC. The chain employs TRBV5-6 and TRBJ2-4, with D possibly matching TRBD1 (6 bases). Germline CDR1 SGHDT, CDR2 YYEEEE. The length of the CDR3 is 15 residues. V was pared by 4 bases and J by 2 bases, with 13 bases between.